This is a list of T cell receptor beta chains from one sample in a study of cytotoxic CD8 clonotypes in ibrutinib-treated CLL. TCRdb's copy holds only in-frame clones and misses some; the assay was immunoSEQ multiplex PCR. The table has about 140,000 clones, over 75% seen once. The sample in question was PBMCs, obtained after 36 months of ibrutinib treatment. The receptors derive from a human donor with chronic lymphocytic leukemia. Each CDR3 is given with its conserved first and last residue. The order of the fields is J gene, clone size, D gene, V gene, CDR3 DNA, CDR3 protein. The D gene is left open where the match is weak. The size entry is marked missing in some rows and otherwise reads once, few, many or a size class.

>TRBJ2-5|-|-|TRBV25-1
TGTGCCAGCAGTGAATTTGGGACGAGCCAAGAGACCCAGTACTTC
CASSEFGTSQETQYF
>TRBJ1-1|-|TRBD1|TRBV4-1
TGCGCCAGCAGAACAGGGGGCACTGAAGCTTTCTTT
CASRTGGTEAFF
>TRBJ1-3|-|-|TRBV10-2
TGCGCCAGCAGGGAAGGAATTAGCTCTGGAAACACCATATATTTT
CASREGISSGNTIYF
>TRBJ1-2|once|-|TRBV7-8
TGTGCCAGCAGCTTAGCGCTTCGGGGGGACTATGGCTACACCTTC
CASSLALRGDYGYTF
>TRBJ2-3|-|TRBD2|TRBV9
TGTGCCAGCAGCGCTGGACTAGGCGCAGATACGCAGTATTTT
CASSAGLGADTQYF
>TRBJ1-5|-|-|TRBV5-1
TGCGCCAGCAGCTTGGCGGGGGGTTTTAATCAGCCCCAGCATTTT
CASSLAGGFNQPQHF
>TRBJ2-7|-|TRBD2|TRBV27
TGTGCCAGCAGTTTATATGCTGGTAGCGGGACTTCCTACGAGCAGTACTTC
CASSLYAGSGTSYEQYF
>TRBJ2-1|-|TRBD2|TRBV13
TGTGCCAGCAGCTCGGGACTAGCGGACCACTACAATGAGCAGTTCTTC
CASSSGLADHYNEQFF
>TRBJ2-7|-|TRBD2|TRBV19
TGTGCCAGTAGTATAAGTCTAGCGGGAGTCTACGAGCAGTACTTC
CASSISLAGVYEQYF
>TRBJ1-5|few|-|TRBV28
TGTGCCAGCAGCCAAGGCGGGTCGCTCCAGCATTTT
CASSQGGSLQHF
>TRBJ1-6|few|-|TRBV28
TGTGCCAGCAGTTTAAGGCAGGGGCGCTCACCCCTCCACTTT
CASSLRQGRSPLHF
>TRBJ2-5|-|TRBD1|TRBV6-5
TGTGCCAGCAGTCGGACAGGGGGAAGACAAGAGACCCAGTACTTC
CASSRTGGRQETQYF
>TRBJ1-4|-|TRBD1|TRBV15
TGTGCCACCAGCAGTAGACAGGGCTATGGTGAAAAACTGTTTTTT
CATSSRQGYGEKLFF
>TRBJ1-6|-|TRBD1|TRBV2
TGTGCCAGCAACCGGGGACAGAAGAATTCACCCCTCCACTTT
CASNRGQKNSPLHF
>TRBJ2-2|-|TRBD1|TRBV7-9
TGTGCCAGCAGCTTGGGACAGGGGGACGGGGAGCTGTTTTTT
CASSLGQGDGELFF
>TRBJ1-2|-|-|TRBV5-6
TGTGCCAGCAGCTTGCCGGCTGAGTATGGCTACACCTTC
CASSLPAEYGYTF